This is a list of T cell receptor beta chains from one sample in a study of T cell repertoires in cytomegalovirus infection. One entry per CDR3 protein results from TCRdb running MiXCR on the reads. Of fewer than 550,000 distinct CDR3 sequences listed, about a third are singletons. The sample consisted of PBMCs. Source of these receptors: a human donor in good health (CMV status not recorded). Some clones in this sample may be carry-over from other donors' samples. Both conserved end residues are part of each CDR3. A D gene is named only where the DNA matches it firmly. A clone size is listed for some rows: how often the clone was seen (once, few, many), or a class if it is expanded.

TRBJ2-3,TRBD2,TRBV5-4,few,TGTGCCAGCAGCTTGGTGAGCGGGGGGATTGGCACAGATACGCAGTATTTT,CASSLVSGGIGTDTQYF
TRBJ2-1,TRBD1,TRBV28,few,TGTGCCAGCAGTTTGCGACAGGGACCGGCGGGTGAGCAGTTCTTC,CASSLRQGPAGEQFF
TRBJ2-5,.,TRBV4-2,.,TGTGCCAGCAGCCAAGGAGGGCCTCAAGAGACCCAGTACTTC,CASSQGGPQETQYF
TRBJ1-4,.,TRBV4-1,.,TGCGCCAGCAGCCAAGACAGATCCGAACTGTTTTTT,CASSQDRSELFF
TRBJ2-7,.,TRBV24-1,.,TGTGCCACCAGTGCCTTGAACAGGGCCCGGGGCTCCTACGAGCAGTACTTC,CATSALNRARGSYEQYF
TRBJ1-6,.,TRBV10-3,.,TGTGCCATCAGTGGAGATGAGGACCCAAGAAACCGTCTCCTCCACTTT,CAISGDEDPRNRLLHF
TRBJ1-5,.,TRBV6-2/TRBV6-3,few,TGTGCCAGCAGTTACGGGACAAATAATCAGCCCCAGCATTTT,CASSYGTNNQPQHF
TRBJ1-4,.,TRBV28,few,TGTGCCAGCACCGATACGGGGGCCCTTAATGAAAAACTGTTTTTT,CASTDTGALNEKLFF
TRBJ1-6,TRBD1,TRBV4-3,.,TGCGCCAGCAGCCAAGTTTCTGTGTCCGGGACAGATAATTCACCCCTCCACTTT,CASSQVSVSGTDNSPLHF
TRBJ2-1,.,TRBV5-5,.,TGTGCCAGAAGCCCTCCGGCGGGACCGTACAATGAGCAGTTCTTC,CARSPPAGPYNEQFF
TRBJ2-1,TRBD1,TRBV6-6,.,TGTGCCAGCAGTTACTCGCAGGGGGCATTTGGGGGAAATGAGCAGTTCTTC,CASSYSQGAFGGNEQFF
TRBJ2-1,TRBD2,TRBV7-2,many,TGTGCCAGCAGCTTAGATCGGGGGGGCCGCAATGAGCAGTTCTTC,CASSLDRGGRNEQFF
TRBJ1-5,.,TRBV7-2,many,TGTGCCAGCAGCGCTCGGGTGGATCTTAGCAATCAGCCCCAGCATTTT,CASSARVDLSNQPQHF
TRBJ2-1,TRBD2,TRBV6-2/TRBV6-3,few,TGTGCCAGCAGTTATGTGGGGGGGGGTTACAATGAGCAGTTCTTC,CASSYVGGGYNEQFF
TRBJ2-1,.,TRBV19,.,TGTGCCAGTAGTATAGTAGCGGACTACAATGAGCAGTTCTTC,CASSIVADYNEQFF
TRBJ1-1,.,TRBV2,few,TGTGCCAGCACCATACAGGAACTAGTAACTGAAGCTTTCTTT,CASTIQELVTEAFF
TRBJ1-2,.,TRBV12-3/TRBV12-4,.,TGTGCCAGCAGTTTAAAGGCAGGGAGCTATTTCTACACCTTC,CASSLKAGSYFYTF
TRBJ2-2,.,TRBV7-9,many,TGTGCCAGCAGCTCCCTCCGGGACGCAGAGTCAGTGGACACCGGGGAGCTGTTTTTT,CASSSLRDAESVDTGELFF
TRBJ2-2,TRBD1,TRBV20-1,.,TGCAGTGCTAGAGACGGGACAGGGAACACCGGGGAGCTGTTTTTT,CSARDGTGNTGELFF
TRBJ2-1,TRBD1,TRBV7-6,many,TGTGCCAGCAGCCCCCGACAGGGGGGGTCCAATGAGCAGTTCTTC,CASSPRQGGSNEQFF
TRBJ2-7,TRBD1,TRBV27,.,TGTGCCAGCAGTTTCCCCGGACAGGGACGGTACGAGCAGTACTTC,CASSFPGQGRYEQYF
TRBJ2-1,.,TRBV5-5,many,TGTGCCAGCAGCTACGGTCCCGGCCATGAGCAGTTCTTC,CASSYGPGHEQFF
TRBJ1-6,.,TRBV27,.,TGTGACAGCAGTCCCCCGGGGACGGGCATCCCCCTCCACTTT,CDSSPPGTGIPLHF
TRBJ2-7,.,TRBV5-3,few,TGTGCCAGCAGCCCACCGCCTCTCGGAAGGGTCGGTGACGAGCAGTACTTC,CASSPPPLGRVGDEQYF
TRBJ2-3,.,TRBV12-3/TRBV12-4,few,TGTGCCAGCACCCAGATCCGTCTCGGGACACCTCACACAGATACGCAGTATTTT,CASTQIRLGTPHTDTQYF
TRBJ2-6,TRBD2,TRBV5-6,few,TGTGCCAGCAGCTCACGGTTAGCGGGGTTTAGGGCCAACGTCCTGACTTTC,CASSSRLAGFRANVLTF
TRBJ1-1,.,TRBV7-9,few,TGTGCCAGCAGCTTAGTCGGGGGGCAGGGCACTGAAGCTTTCTTT,CASSLVGGQGTEAFF
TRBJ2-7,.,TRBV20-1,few,TGCAGTGCTAGGGGCGGCTCAAAAGGCGAGCAGTACTTC,CSARGGSKGEQYF
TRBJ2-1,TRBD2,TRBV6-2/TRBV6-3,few,TGTGCCAGCAGGCCCATAGCGGGCTATGAGCAGTTCTTC,CASRPIAGYEQFF
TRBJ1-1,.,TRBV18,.,TGTGCCAGCTCACCGAACAGGGCCACGAACACTGAAGCTTTCTTT,CASSPNRATNTEAFF
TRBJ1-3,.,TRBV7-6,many,TGTGCCAGCAGCTTAGACGGAGACACCATATATTTT,CASSLDGDTIYF
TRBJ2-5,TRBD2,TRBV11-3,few,TGTGCCAGCAGCCTCGGAGTAGCGGGGGGGCCGTTTGGTGAGACCCAGTACTTC,CASSLGVAGGPFGETQYF
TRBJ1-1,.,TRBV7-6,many,TGTGCCAGCAGCTTAGGCGCAGGGGTGGGCGAAGCTTTCTTT,CASSLGAGVGEAFF
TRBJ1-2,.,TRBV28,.,TGTGCCAGCAGTCAGGACAGACCCCATGGCTACACCTTC,CASSQDRPHGYTF
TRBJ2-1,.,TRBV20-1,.,TGCAGTGCTAGGCCCCCTGATACCTACAATGAGCAGTTCTTC,CSARPPDTYNEQFF
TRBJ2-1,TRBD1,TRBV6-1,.,TGTGCCAGCCTTGGGACAGGGATCAATTACAATGAGCAGTTCTTC,CASLGTGINYNEQFF
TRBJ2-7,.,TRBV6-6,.,TGTGCCAGCAGTTATAATCCAGGGAACTACGAGAAGTACTTC,CASSYNPGNYEKYF
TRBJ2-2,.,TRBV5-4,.,TGTGCCAGCAGCTTGGAAGCGAACACCGGGGAGCTGTTTTTT,CASSLEANTGELFF
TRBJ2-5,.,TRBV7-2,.,TGTGCCAGCAGCTTAGGTGCTCCGAGGGAGACCCAGTCCTTC,CASSLGAPRETQSF
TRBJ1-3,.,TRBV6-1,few,TGTGCCAGCAGTCGGGACCCCACCCTTCCTGGAAACACCATATATTTT,CASSRDPTLPGNTIYF
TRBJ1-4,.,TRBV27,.,TGTGCCAGCAGTTTATATGCACAGAAGAATAATGAAAAACTGTTTTTT,CASSLYAQKNNEKLFF
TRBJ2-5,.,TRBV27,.,TGTGCCAGCAGTCAACTAACTCTTGAGCGGGTGAAGCAAGAGACCCAGTACTTC,CASSQLTLERVKQETQYF
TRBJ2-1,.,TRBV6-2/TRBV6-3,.,TGTGCCAGCAGTTACTCGGCAGGGGCCCTCCCCAATGAGCAGTTCTTC,CASSYSAGALPNEQFF
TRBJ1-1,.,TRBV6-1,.,TGTGCCGTCTCCGGCGGGGGGAGGACTGAAGCTTTCTTT,CAVSGGGRTEAFF
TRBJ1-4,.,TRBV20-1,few,TGCAGTGCTAACGCCGGTGTGGGGAAACTGTTTTTT,CSANAGVGKLFF
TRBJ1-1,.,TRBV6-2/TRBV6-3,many,TGTGCCAGCAGTTACGCGGCAGGGCTCGAAGTGGAAGCTTTCTTT,CASSYAAGLEVEAFF
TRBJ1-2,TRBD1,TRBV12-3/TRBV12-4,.,TGTGCCAGCAGGAGGGACAGGGGGTCTGGCTACACCTTC,CASRRDRGSGYTF
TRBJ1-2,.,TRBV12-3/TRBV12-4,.,TGTGCCAGCAGTCACGTAACAGGGCCGGATGGCTACACCTTC,CASSHVTGPDGYTF
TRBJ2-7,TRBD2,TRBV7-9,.,TGTGCCAGCAGCTTGACAGCGGGGAACTACGAGCAGTACTTC,CASSLTAGNYEQYF
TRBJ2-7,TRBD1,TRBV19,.,TGTGCCAGTAGTATACCCCCATCAATCTCCGGGACAGGGGGCTCCTACGAGCAGTACTTC,CASSIPPSISGTGGSYEQYF